The clone carrying this T cell receptor (beta chain) was found a few times. No antigen is known for it. These data are taken from a study of T-cell reconstitution after alpha-beta-depleted transplantation in children. During its preparation, the TCRbeta library received unique molecular identifiers. TCRdb redid the calling of the PCR reads with MiXCR, one entry per CDR3 protein. The data contain approximately 430,000 distinct CDR3 sequences, around 16% of them singletons. Points from the study as a whole: Reportedly, roughly two months post-transplant, alpha-beta T cells arose from several hundred expanded graft clones.

This clonotype originated in a boy in the first two years of life who had a stem cell transplant for Wiskott-Aldrich syndrome, so the T cells may come from the graft donor. The sequencing here drew on PBMCs, mostly from graft donor cells, taken 360 days after TCRalphabeta/CD19-depleted stem cell transplant.

CDR3: CASGSHRGPSYEQYF. CDR3 nucleotides: TGTGCCAGCGGATCCCACAGGGGACCCTCCTACGAGCAGTACTTC. V gene TRBV28 combines with J gene TRBJ2-7, with 7 nucleotides matching TRBD1. The V gene end was trimmed by 8 bases and the J gene end by 0 bases; junction bases not matched to a gene: 10. This CDR3 is 15 amino acids long. The V gene's germline CDR1 is MDHEN and CDR2 SYDVKM.